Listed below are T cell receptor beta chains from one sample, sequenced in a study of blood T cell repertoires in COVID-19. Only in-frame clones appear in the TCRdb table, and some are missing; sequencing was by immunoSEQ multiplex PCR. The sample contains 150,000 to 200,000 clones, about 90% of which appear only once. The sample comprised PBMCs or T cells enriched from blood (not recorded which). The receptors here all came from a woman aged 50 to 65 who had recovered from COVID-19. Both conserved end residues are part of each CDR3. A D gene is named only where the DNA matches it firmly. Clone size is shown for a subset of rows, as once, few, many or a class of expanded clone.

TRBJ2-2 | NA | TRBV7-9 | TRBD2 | CASSLKVRLAGTTGELFF | TGTGCCAGCAGCTTAAAGGTGCGGCTAGCGGGAACCACCGGGGAGCTGTTTTTT
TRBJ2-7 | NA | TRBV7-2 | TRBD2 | CASSLRTGGRTDEQYF | TGTGCCAGCAGCTTACGGACCGGCGGGAGGACCGACGAGCAGTACTTC
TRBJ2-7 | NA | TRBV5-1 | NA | CASSLGSRTDSYEQYF | TGCGCCAGCAGCTTGGGATCACGGACAGACTCCTACGAGCAGTACTTC
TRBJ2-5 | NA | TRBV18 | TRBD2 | CASSPYFGGESRTQYF | TGTGCCAGCTCACCCTACTTCGGGGGGGAGTCAAGAACCCAGTACTTC
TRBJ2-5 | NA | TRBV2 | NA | CASSWDFSQETQYF | TGTGCCAGCAGTTGGGACTTCTCTCAAGAGACCCAGTACTTC
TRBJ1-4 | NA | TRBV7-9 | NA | CASSFLQGVEKLFF | TGTGCCAGCAGCTTCTTACAGGGTGTTGAAAAACTGTTTTTT
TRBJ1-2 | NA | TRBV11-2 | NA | CASSQDQGPHGYTF | TGTGCCAGCAGCCAAGACCAGGGTCCCCATGGCTACACCTTC
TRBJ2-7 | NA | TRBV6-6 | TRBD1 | CASSPETGGYEQYF | TGTGCCAGCAGTCCGGAGACAGGGGGATACGAGCAGTACTTC
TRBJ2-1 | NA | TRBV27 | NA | CASSFSVAYNEQFF | TGTGCCAGCAGTTTTAGCGTAGCCTACAATGAGCAGTTCTTC
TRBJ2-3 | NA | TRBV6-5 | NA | CASQVVDTQYF | TGTGCCAGCCAGGTGGTGGATACGCAGTATTTT
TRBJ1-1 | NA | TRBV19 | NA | CASSPHRSGSAEAFF | TGTGCCAGTAGTCCTCACAGATCCGGGAGCGCTGAAGCTTTCTTT
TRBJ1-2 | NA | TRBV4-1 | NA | CASRPIGSRDGYTF | TGCGCCAGCAGACCGATTGGGAGCCGGGATGGCTACACCTTC
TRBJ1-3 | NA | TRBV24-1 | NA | CATQEAGSGNTIYF | TGTGCCACCCAGGAGGCGGGCTCTGGAAACACCATATATTTT
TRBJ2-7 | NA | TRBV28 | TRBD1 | CASSITTGGGYEQYF | TGTGCCAGCAGCATAACGACAGGGGGCGGCTACGAGCAGTACTTC
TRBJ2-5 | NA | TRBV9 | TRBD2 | CASSAASGSGETQYF | TGTGCCAGCAGCGCTGCTAGCGGGAGCGGAGAGACCCAGTACTTC
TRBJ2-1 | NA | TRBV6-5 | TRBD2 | CASRREGTYNEQFF | TGTGCCAGCAGGCGGGAGGGAACCTACAATGAGCAGTTCTTC
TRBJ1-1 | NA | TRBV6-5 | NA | CASSYGGGGTEAFF | TGTGCCAGCAGTTACGGGGGGGGAGGCACTGAAGCTTTCTTT
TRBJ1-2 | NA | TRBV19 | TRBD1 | CASRRQGSQYGYTF | TGTGCCAGTAGGCGACAGGGAAGTCAATATGGCTACACCTTC
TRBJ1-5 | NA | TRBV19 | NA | CASSIPLGGSNQPQHF | TGTGCCAGTAGTATACCCCTCGGGGGTAGCAATCAGCCCCAGCATTTT
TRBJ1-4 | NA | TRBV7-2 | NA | CASSPVRGGEKLFF | TGTGCCAGCAGCCCCGTGAGGGGGGGTGAAAAACTGTTTTTT
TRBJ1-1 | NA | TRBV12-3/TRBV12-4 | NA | CASRSHTEAFF | TGTGCCAGCAGGTCTCACACTGAAGCTTTCTTT
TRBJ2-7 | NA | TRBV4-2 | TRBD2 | CASSQGLAGGYEQYF | TGTGCCAGCAGCCAAGGACTAGCGGGAGGATACGAGCAGTACTTC
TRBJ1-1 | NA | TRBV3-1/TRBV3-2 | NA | CASSPVDGTQAFF | TGTGCCAGCAGCCCTGTTGATGGGACACAAGCTTTCTTT
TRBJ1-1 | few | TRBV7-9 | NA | CASSWPGEEGAFF | TGTGCCAGCAGCTGGCCCGGTGAGGAGGGAGCTTTCTTT
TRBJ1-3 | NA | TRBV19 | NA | CASSERGSSGNTIYF | TGTGCCAGTAGTGAACGGGGGAGCTCTGGAAACACCATATATTTT
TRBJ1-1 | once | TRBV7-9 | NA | CASSSGTSYSAFF | TGTGCCAGCAGCTCTGGGACTTCCTACTCAGCTTTCTTT
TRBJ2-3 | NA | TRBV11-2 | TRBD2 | CASSLGISGSTDTQYF | TGTGCCAGCAGCTTAGGCATTAGCGGGAGCACAGATACGCAGTATTTT
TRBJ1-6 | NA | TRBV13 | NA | CASSLGSSYNSPLHF | TGTGCCAGCAGCTTGGGGAGCTCCTATAATTCACCCCTCCACTTT
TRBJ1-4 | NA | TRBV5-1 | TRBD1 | CASTGTGLNEKLFF | TGCGCCAGTACCGGGACAGGGCTTAATGAAAAACTGTTTTTT
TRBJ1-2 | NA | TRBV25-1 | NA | CASRQANYGYTF | TGTGCCAGCAGACAAGCTAACTATGGCTACACCTTC
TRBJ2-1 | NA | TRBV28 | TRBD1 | CASSFSGQGEFF | TGTGCCAGCAGTTTTTCGGGACAGGGGGAGTTCTTC
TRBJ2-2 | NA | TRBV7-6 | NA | CASSLAGGNTGELFF | TGTGCCAGCAGCTTAGCAGGAGGTAACACCGGGGAGCTGTTTTTT
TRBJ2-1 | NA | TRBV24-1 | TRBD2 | CATRSGSRGKTHEQFF | TGTGCCACCCGAAGCGGGAGTAGGGGTAAGACACATGAGCAGTTCTTC
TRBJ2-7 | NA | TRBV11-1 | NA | CASRPYGGSEYF | TGTGCCAGCAGGCCCTATGGAGGGTCGGAGTACTTC
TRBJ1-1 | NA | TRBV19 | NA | CASSIQGANTEAFF | TGTGCCAGTAGTATTCAGGGCGCGAACACTGAAGCTTTCTTT
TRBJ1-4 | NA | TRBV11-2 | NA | CASSQQGTNEKLFF | TGTGCCAGCAGTCAACAGGGCACTAATGAAAAACTGTTTTTT
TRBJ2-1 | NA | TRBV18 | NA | CATQQNNEQFF | TGTGCCACCCAACAGAACAATGAGCAGTTCTTC
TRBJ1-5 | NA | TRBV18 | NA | CASSPGRNQPQHF | TGTGCCAGCTCACCGGGGAGGAATCAGCCCCAGCATTTT
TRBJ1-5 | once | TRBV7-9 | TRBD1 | CASSRQGNQPQHF | TGTGCCAGCAGCCGACAGGGAAATCAGCCCCAGCATTTT
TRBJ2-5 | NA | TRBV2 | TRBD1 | CASSGTGGAETQYF | TGTGCCAGCAGTGGCACAGGGGGCGCGGAGACCCAGTACTTC
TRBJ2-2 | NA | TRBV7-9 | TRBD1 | CASSRQGANTGELFF | TGTGCCAGCAGCCGACAGGGGGCGAACACCGGGGAGCTGTTTTTT
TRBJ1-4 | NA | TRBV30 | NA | CAWRRGIATNEKLFF | TGTGCCTGGAGAAGGGGGATTGCAACTAATGAAAAACTGTTTTTT
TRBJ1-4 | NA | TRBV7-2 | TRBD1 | CASSSYRGNEKLFF | TGTGCCAGCAGCTCATACAGGGGTAATGAAAAACTGTTTTTT
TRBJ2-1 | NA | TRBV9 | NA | CASSSVGSGDNEQFF | TGTGCCAGCAGCTCCGTTGGTAGCGGCGACAATGAGCAGTTCTTC
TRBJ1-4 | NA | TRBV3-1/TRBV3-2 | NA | CASSISEKLFF | TGTGCCAGCAGCATCAGTGAAAAACTGTTTTTT
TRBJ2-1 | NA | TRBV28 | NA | CASQGMDEQFF | TGTGCCAGCCAGGGTATGGATGAGCAGTTCTTC
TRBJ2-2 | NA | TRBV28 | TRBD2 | CASNLNSGRVGGELFF | TGTGCCAGCAATCTTAATAGCGGGAGGGTTGGCGGGGAGCTGTTTTTT
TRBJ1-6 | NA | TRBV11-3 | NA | CASRAGSYNSPLHF | TGTGCCAGCAGGGCAGGGTCCTATAATTCACCCCTCCACTTT
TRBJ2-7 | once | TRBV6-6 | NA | CASSYLQGSEQYF | TGTGCCAGCAGTTACCTACAGGGTTCCGAGCAGTACTTC
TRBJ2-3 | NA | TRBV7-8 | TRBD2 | CASSLLAGAQMGQYF | TGTGCCAGCAGCTTACTAGCGGGAGCCCAGATGGGGCAGTATTTT
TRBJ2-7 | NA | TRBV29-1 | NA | CSVGTGSAYEQYF | TGCAGCGTTGGGACGGGATCCGCCTACGAGCAGTACTTC
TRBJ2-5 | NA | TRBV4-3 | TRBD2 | CASSPRLAGYQETQYF | TGCGCCAGCAGCCCAAGACTAGCGGGGTACCAAGAGACCCAGTACTTC
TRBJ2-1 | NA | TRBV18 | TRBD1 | CASSPLTGGREQFF | TGTGCCAGCTCACCTTTAACAGGGGGCAGGGAGCAGTTCTTC
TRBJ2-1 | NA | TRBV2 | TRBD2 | CASLNSLAGVEGGSYNEQFF | TGTGCCAGCCTCAACTCCCTAGCGGGAGTTGAAGGGGGCTCCTACAATGAGCAGTTCTTC